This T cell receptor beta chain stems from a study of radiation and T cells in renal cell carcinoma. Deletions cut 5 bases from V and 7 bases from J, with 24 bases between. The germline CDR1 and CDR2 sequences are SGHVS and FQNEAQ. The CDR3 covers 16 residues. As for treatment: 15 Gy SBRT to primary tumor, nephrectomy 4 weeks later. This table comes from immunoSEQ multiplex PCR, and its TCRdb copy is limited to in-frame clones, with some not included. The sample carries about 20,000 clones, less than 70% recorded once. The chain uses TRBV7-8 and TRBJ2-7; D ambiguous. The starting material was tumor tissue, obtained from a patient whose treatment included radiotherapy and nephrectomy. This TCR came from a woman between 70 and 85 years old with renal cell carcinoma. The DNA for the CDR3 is TGTGCCAGCAGCCAAACTGCCTCCGGGTGGGGTAGGGAGCAGTACTTC. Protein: CASSQTASGWGREQYF.